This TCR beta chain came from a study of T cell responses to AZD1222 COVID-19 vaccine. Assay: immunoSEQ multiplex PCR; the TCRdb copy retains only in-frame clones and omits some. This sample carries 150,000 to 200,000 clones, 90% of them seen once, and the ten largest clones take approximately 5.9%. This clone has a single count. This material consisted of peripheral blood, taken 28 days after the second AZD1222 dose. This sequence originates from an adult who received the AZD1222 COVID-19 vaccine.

The CDR3 region is CASSFRGYQYEQYF. DNA for the CDR3: TGTGCCAGCAGCTTTCGGGGTTACCAGTACGAGCAGTACTTC. This chain connects TRBV7-2 to TRBJ2-7; tentative D call: TRBD2 (5 bases). Germline CDR1 SGHTA, CDR2 FQGNSA. CDR3 length: 14 amino acids. Trimming stripped 3 bases from V and 4 bases from J, with 13 bases between.